The 18 T cell receptor beta chains listed next were all sequenced from one sample in a study of cytomegalovirus exposure and HLA in healthy donors. PCR employed 60 Vbeta and 13 Jbeta primers. Method: immunoSEQ multiplex PCR; TCRdb's copy keeps in-frame clones and lacks some. Here the sample spans about 180,000 clones, about three quarters being singletons. Sequencing was performed on PBMCs. Source of these receptors: a man aged 35-49 years in good health and CMV-seronegative.

The chain links TRBV18 to TRBJ1-1, with D maybe TRBD1 (5 bases). Between the trimmed V and J ends, which lost 0 bases and 0 bases, there was a span of 11 bases. Germline V CDR1 and CDR2: KGHSH, LQKENI. This CDR3 comprises 16 residues. CDR3 DNA: TGTGCCAGCTCACCACCGGCAGGGACTATGAACACTGAAGCTTTCTTT. It encodes CASSPPAGTMNTEAFF. The full variable domain, in which reference TRBV18 and TRBJ1-1 provide the parts outside the CDR3, is NAGVMQNPRHLVRRRGQEARLRCSPMKGHSHVYWYRQLPEEGLKFMVYLQKENIIDESGMPKERFSAEFPKEGPSILRIQQVVRGDSAAYFCASSPPAGTMNTEAFFGQGTRLTVV.

The chain is built from TRBV9 and TRBJ2-3; 8 positions match TRBD2. V lost 2 bases, J lost 0 bases, and 5 bases stayed unmatched. The germline V gene has CDR1 SGDLS and CDR2 YYNGEE. CDR3 length: 16 amino acids. The DNA for the CDR3 is TGTGCCAGCAGCGTTAACATAGCGGGGAGCACAGATACGCAGTATTTT. This translates into CASSVNIAGSTDTQYF.

J is TRBJ1-4 and V is TRBV4-1; 7 nucleotides agree with TRBD1. The CDR3 totals 17 residues. V lost 6 bases to trimming and J lost 6 bases; unmatched junction nucleotides: 16. The germline V gene has CDR1 MGHRA and CDR2 YSYEKL. CDR3 residues: CASSPARGTDNYEKLFF. DNA of the CDR3: TGCGCCAGCAGTCCTGCCCGAGGGACAGACAATTATGAAAAACTGTTTTTT.

The rearrangement uses TRBV25-1 and TRBJ1-5; D not certain. The germline CDR1 and CDR2 sequences are MGHDK and SYGVNS. V lost 2 bases and J lost 4, with 12 bases in between. The CDR3 has 15 amino acids. CDR3 sequence: CASSEAGYGNQPQHF. CDR3 DNA sequence: TGTGCCAGCAGTGAAGCCGGGTATGGGAATCAGCCCCAGCATTTT. The entire variable domain, with the rest obtained from reference TRBV25-1 and TRBJ1-5, is as follows: EADIYQTPRYLVIGTGKKITLECSQTMGHDKMYWYQQDPGMELHLIHYSYGVNSTEKGDLSSESTVSRIRTEHFPLTLESARPSHTSQYLCASSEAGYGNQPQHFGDGTRLSIL.

This chain joins TRBV9 and TRBJ2-1, with TRBD2 matching over 10 bases. CDR3 length: 16 residues. Trimming took 0 bases from V and 8 from J; bases not matched to a gene: 8. Germline V gene lookup returns CDR1 SGDLS and CDR2 YYNGEE. CDR3 nucleotide sequence: TGTGCCAGCAGCGTAGGGAGAAGCGGGGGGGATTATGAGCAGTTCTTC. Amino acids: CASSVGRSGGDYEQFF.

Comment on this clone: Other DNA sequences within the sample encode an identical CDR3. The V call is TRBV10-3, the J call TRBJ1-2, with D unclear. This CDR3 has 14 residues. Trimming cost V 0 bases and J 1 base, with 6 bases left between them. The germline gives CDR1 ENHRY, CDR2 SYGVKD. CDR3 protein: CAISESRVNYGYTF. CDR3 sequence (DNA): TGTGCCATCAGTGAGTCGAGGGTTAACTATGGCTACACCTTC.

This clone was observed once. The gene calls are TRBV7-6 and TRBJ2-7; TRBD1 matches 7 bases. In germline, CDR1 is SGHVS, CDR2 FNYEAQ. J was trimmed by 1 base and V by 5 bases; bases with no gene match: 5. The CDR3 runs 14 residues. CDR3 region: CASSRTGTSYEQYF. The CDR3 bases are TGTGCCAGCAGCCGGACAGGAACTTCCTACGAGCAGTACTTC.

The rearrangement joins TRBV5-1 to TRBJ2-7; TRBD1 matches at 12 bases. From germline, CDR1 is SGHRS and CDR2 YFSETQ. The CDR3 runs to 15 residues. Germline trimming cut 4 bases from V and 3 bases from J; bases unmatched to any gene: 5. CDR3 in DNA: TGCGCCAGCAGCCTGGGACAGGGGGCGGTCTACGAGCAGTACTTC. Protein sequence: CASSLGQGAVYEQYF.

Turning to this clone: The same CDR3 arises from other DNA sequences in this sample as well. The rearrangement uses TRBV27 and TRBJ2-1, with D possibly matching TRBD1 (5 bases). Germline assignment: CDR1 MNHEY and CDR2 SMNVEV (reference sequence). V was cut by 3 bases and J by 4 bases, with 7 bases left in between. This CDR3 has 13 amino acids. CDR3 nucleotide sequence: TGTGCCAGCAGTTTGAACAGGTACAATGAGCAGTTCTTC. Translating gives CASSLNRYNEQFF.

The genes are TRBV5-5 and TRBJ1-3, with a possible D match to TRBD1 (6 bases). This CDR3 spans 15 amino acids. V lost 4 bases to trimming and J lost 3 bases, with 14 bases between them. Germline assignment: CDR1 SGHKS and CDR2 YYEKEE (reference sequence). The CDR3, as DNA: TGTGCCAGCAGCCCCGACCCGACAGGTGGAAACACCATATATTTT. Its protein product is CASSPDPTGGNTIYF.

V gene TRBV7-2 combines with J gene TRBJ2-7, with a tentative D call TRBD2 (7 bases). Germline V gene sequence: CDR1 SGHTA, CDR2 FQGNSA. The V end lost 5 bases, the J end lost 2 bases, and 22 bases lay between the germline ends. The CDR3 extends over 17 amino acids. CDR3 bases: TGTGCCAGCAGCGTAGGTCGGGGGGCGTATACCCCCTACGAGCAGTACTTC. It codes for CASSVGRGAYTPYEQYF.

The CDR3 region has the DNA TGCGCCAGCAGCCAAAGTACAAGCGGGGGGCAAAGTTGTGAGCAGTTCTTC. Translated: CASSQSTSGGQSCEQFF. This rearrangement joins TRBV4-3 to TRBJ2-1; the match to TRBD2 covers 9 bases. Per the germline V gene, CDR1 is LGHNA and CDR2 is YSLEER. CDR3 length equals 17 residues. Unmatched junction bases numbered 14, after V lost 2 bases and J lost 9 bases.

This chain links TRBV6-5 with TRBJ2-1; 8 bases are a match to TRBD2. CDR1 MNHEY and CDR2 SVGAGI come from the germline V gene. This CDR3 contains 15 residues. The ends lost 5 bases at V and 2 bases at J; junction bases unmatched: 5. The CDR3 region has the DNA TGTGCCAGCAGTCCCGGGACTAGTACCTACAATGAGCAGTTCTTC. It specifies CASSPGTSTYNEQFF.

The chain carries TRBV2 and TRBJ2-5, with 13 bases lining up with TRBD2. V shed 7 bases, J shed 11 bases, and the junction held 13 bases outside the gene matches. The germline gives CDR1 SNHLY, CDR2 FYNNEI. The CDR3 runs to 15 residues. CDR3 coding DNA: TGTGCCAGCATCCTACTAGCGGGAGGGGAGGGAGAGCAGTACTTC. The encoded protein is CASILLAGGEGEQYF.

J is TRBJ2-5 and V is TRBV6-6, with a tentative D call TRBD1 (6 bases). Per germline, CDR1 MNHNY and CDR2 SVGAGI (reference sequence). The CDR3 extends over 16 amino acids. The ends were cut back, 2 bases at V and 0 bases at J, with 13 bases in the middle. CDR3 in amino acids: CASSYTGQPYQETQYF. The DNA for the CDR3 is TGTGCCAGCAGTTACACCGGACAGCCGTACCAAGAGACCCAGTACTTC.

This clone was detected only a few times. The chain joins TRBV19 to TRBJ1-2; 11 bases line up with TRBD1. The CDR3 runs to 13 residues. Per germline, CDR1 LNHDA and CDR2 SQIVND (reference sequence). Trimming at V came to 3 bases and at J to 7 bases, leaving 1 base not matched to a gene. CDR3 nucleotide sequence: TGTGCCAGTAGTATCGGGACAGGGGGTGGCTACACCTTC. Its protein product is CASSIGTGGGYTF. Combining the CDR3 with reference TRBV19 and TRBJ1-2 gives the whole variable domain DGGITQSPKYLFRKEGQNVTLSCEQNLNHDAMYWYRQDPGQGLRLIYYSQIVNDFQKGDIAEGYSVSREKKESFPLTVTSAQKNPTAFYLCASSIGTGGGYTFGSGTRLTVV.

The chain joins TRBV14 to TRBJ2-5; TRBD2 is a possible D gene (6 bases). V was trimmed by 0 bases and J by 2 bases, leaving 10 bases between them. This CDR3 is built from 15 residues. Germline lookup yields CDR1 SGHDN and CDR2 FVKESK. CDR3 nucleotides: TGTGCCAGCAGCCAAGATGTGGCGGGGCAAGAGACCCAGTACTTC. Amino acid sequence: CASSQDVAGQETQYF. Full variable domain (remainder filled in from reference TRBV14 and TRBJ2-5): EAGVTQFPSHSVIEKGQTVTLRCDPISGHDNLYWYRRVMGKEIKFLLHFVKESKQDESGMPNNRFLAERTGGTYSTLKVQPAELEDSGVYFCASSQDVAGQETQYFGPGTRLLVL.

V gene TRBV6-5 combines with J gene TRBJ2-7, with a weak D call TRBD2 (6 bases). Germline CDR1 and CDR2: MNHEY and SVGAGI. The V end lost 2 bases, the J end lost 2 bases, and 13 bases lay between the germline ends. The CDR3 runs to 15 residues. The CDR3 coding sequence is TGTGCCAGCAGTTACCCCTCCGGGGGAGCCTACGAGCAGTACTTC. This codes for CASSYPSGGAYEQYF.